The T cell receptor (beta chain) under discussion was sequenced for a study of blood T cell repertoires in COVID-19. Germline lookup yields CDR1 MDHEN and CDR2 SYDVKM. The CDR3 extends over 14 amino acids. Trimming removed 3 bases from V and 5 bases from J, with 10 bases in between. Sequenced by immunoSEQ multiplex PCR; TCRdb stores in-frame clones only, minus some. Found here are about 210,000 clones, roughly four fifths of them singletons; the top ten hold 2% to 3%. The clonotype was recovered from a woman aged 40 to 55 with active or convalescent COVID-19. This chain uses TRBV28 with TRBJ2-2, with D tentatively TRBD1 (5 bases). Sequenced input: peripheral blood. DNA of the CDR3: TGTGCCAGCAGTTTTGTAGGGGTAACCGGGGAGCTGTTTTTT. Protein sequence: CASSFVGVTGELFF.